Below, 21 T cell receptor beta chains from the same sample are listed, as sequenced in a study of TIL therapy for anti-PD-1-resistant metastatic lung cancer. Documented time point: pre-treatment sample, taken before nivolumab and TIL therapy. This was the immunoSEQ v3 assay. The assay was immunoSEQ multiplex PCR, and TCRdb's table has in-frame clones only and misses some. The sample consists of approximately 57,000 clones, approximately 78% of them appearing once. The source material was blood, sampled at baseline. These TCRs come from a person between 25 and 80 years old with non-small cell lung cancer.

The chain carries TRBV5-6 and TRBJ2-4; D gene ambiguous. Trimming took off 4 bases at V and 8 bases at J, with 10 bases between the two ends. The CDR3 spans 12 residues. CDR1 is SGHDT and CDR2 is YYEEEE in the germline V gene. CDR3: CASSLRRDIQYF. The DNA for the CDR3 is TGTGCCAGCAGCCTTCGTCGGGACATTCAGTACTTC.

This sequence joins TRBV21-1 and TRBJ2-3; the table gives TRBD2 as D, unverified against the DNA. TRBV21-1 corresponds to a pseudogene. This CDR3 region has 16 residues. The CDR3 bases are TGTGCCAGCAGCAAAGGACTGAGCGGGGGCACAGATACGCAGTATTTT. This codes for CASSKGLSGGTDTQYF.

There are a few counts of this clone. The gene calls are TRBV7-2 and TRBJ2-2; no clear D. This CDR3 region has 13 residues. From germline, CDR1 is SGHTA and CDR2 FQGNSA. Trimming removed 3 bases from V and 7 bases from J, with 9 bases in between. The CDR3 loop reads CASSFDEIGELFF. CDR3 nucleotide sequence: TGTGCCAGCAGCTTTGACGAAATCGGGGAGCTGTTTTTT.

The chain uses TRBV6-4 and TRBJ1-1, with D perhaps TRBD1 (6 bases). Trimming stripped 6 bases from V and 4 bases from J, with 24 bases between. This CDR3 is 17 amino acids long. The germline CDR1 and CDR2 sequences are MRHNA and SNTAGT. The CDR3 here is CASSERGDTERVTEAFF. Written as DNA, the CDR3 is TGTGCCAGCAGCGAGAGAGGGGACACCGAGAGGGTCACTGAAGCTTTCTTT.

The J gene is TRBJ1-1, the V gene TRBV7-2; D remains ambiguous. V lost 6 bases and J lost 5, with 10 bases in between. The CDR3 totals 12 residues. Germline V gene lookup returns CDR1 SGHTA and CDR2 FQGNSA. As DNA, the CDR3 is TGTGCCAGCAGGAACTGGGGTACTGAAGCTTTCTTT. It translates to CASRNWGTEAFF.

V is TRBV27 and J is TRBJ1-6; 7 positions agree with TRBD1. The germline CDR1 and CDR2 sequences are MNHEY and SMNVEV (reference sequence). J lost 6 bases, V lost 5 bases, and 13 bases had no gene match. This CDR3 is built from 17 residues. CDR3 sequence reads: CASSPGIQGQANSPLHF. The CDR3 coding sequence is TGTGCCAGCAGTCCCGGCATCCAAGGACAGGCTAATTCACCCCTCCACTTT.

The V gene is TRBV11-3, the J gene TRBJ2-2, with D maybe TRBD2 (5 bases). The V and J ends lost 5 bases and 3 bases respectively, with 10 bases between them. This CDR3 is built from 14 residues. Germline V gives CDR1 SGHNT, CDR2 YENEEA. The CDR3 protein is CASSGGLHTGELFF. The CDR3 DNA is TGTGCCAGCAGCGGCGGACTCCACACCGGGGAGCTGTTTTTT. The whole variable domain, remainder taken from reference TRBV11-3 and TRBJ2-2, is EAGVVQSPRYKIIEKKQPVAFWCNPISGHNTLYWYLQNLGQGPELLIRYENEEAVDDSQLPKDRFSAERLKGVDSTLKIQPAELGDSAVYLCASSGGLHTGELFFGEGSRLTVL.

This chain links TRBV20-1 with TRBJ2-1; TRBD2 matches 7 bases. V shed 3 bases and J 4 bases; nucleotides not matched to a gene: 6. The CDR3 covers 14 residues. In germline, CDR1 is DFQATT, CDR2 SNEGSKA (reference sequence). Here the CDR3 DNA reads TGCAGTGCTAGTGGGGGGGAACCTTACAATGAGCAGTTCTTC. Its protein product is CSASGGEPYNEQFF.

CDR3 nucleotides: TGTGCCAGCACCCTGGGAGTTCCAGGGACCTTC. Protein product: CASTLGVPGTF. The rearrangement joins TRBV2 to TRBJ1-2; maybe TRBD1 (5 bases). The CDR3 length is 11 residues. The germline V gene encodes CDR1 SNHLY and CDR2 FYNNEI. V shed 7 bases and J shed 14 bases, with 17 bases lying between them.

The J gene is TRBJ2-3, the V gene TRBV6-2 or TRBV6-3; a weak D match, TRBD1 (6 bases). CDR3 size: 15 residues. V lost 6 bases and J lost 2, with 15 bases in between. CDR1 and CDR2 from the germline V gene are MNHEY and SVGEGT. CDR3 sequence (DNA): TGTGCCAGCAGCCGACCGACAGGTGCCACAGATACGCAGTATTTT. It encodes CASSRPTGATDTQYF.

In its sample, this clone was seen a few times. The rearrangement joins TRBV6-2 or TRBV6-3 to TRBJ2-1; tentatively, D is TRBD2 (6 bases). The CDR3 sequence is 16 residues long. Germline V CDR1 and CDR2: MNHEY, SVGEGT. Trimming took off 6 bases at V and 1 base at J, with 16 bases between the two ends. This CDR3 is CASRPLGGVSYNEQFF. Written as DNA, the CDR3 is TGTGCCAGCAGGCCTCTGGGCGGGGTATCCTACAATGAGCAGTTCTTC.

V is TRBV7-3 and J is TRBJ2-6; a possible D gene is TRBD2 (5 bases). Trimming left V 5 bases short and J 0 bases short, with 14 bases between. Germline V lookup: CDR1 SGHTA, CDR2 FQGTGA. CDR3 length: 17 residues. CDR3 loop: CASSARGATSGANVLTF. In DNA form, the CDR3 reads TGTGCCAGCAGCGCACGGGGTGCCACCTCTGGGGCCAACGTCCTGACTTTC.

This rearrangement joins TRBV9 to TRBJ2-3; 9 positions agree with TRBD2. CDR1 is SGDLS, CDR2 YYNGEE, per germline. The trim removed 0 bases at V and 2 bases at J, leaving 4 bases unmatched. The CDR3 loop spans 16 amino acids. The CDR3 DNA is TGTGCCAGCAGCGTAGCCCTAGCGGGGAACACAGATACGCAGTATTTT. The encoded protein is CASSVALAGNTDTQYF.

The gene calls are TRBV28 and TRBJ1-1; unclear D gene. V was shortened by 10 bases and J by 5 bases, with 8 bases between the two germline ends. Germline assignment: CDR1 MDHEN and CDR2 SYDVKM. The CDR3 is made up of 10 amino acids. CDR3 in DNA: TGTGCCACCCTTAGAACTGAAGCTTTCTTT. Its protein is CATLRTEAFF.

This clone was detected once. J is TRBJ1-2 and V is TRBV5-4; 8 bases align to TRBD1. The length of the CDR3 is 15 residues. Germline CDR1 is SGHNT and CDR2 is YYREEE (reference sequence). Trimming cost V 2 bases and J 4 bases; bases outside gene matches: 7. The CDR3 region has the DNA TGTGCCAGCAGCTTCCCCGGGACAGGCTTCTATGGCTACACCTTC. Translating gives CASSFPGTGFYGYTF.

CDR3 region: CASSLDLVYGYTF. As DNA, the CDR3 is TGTGCCAGCAGCTTAGATCTGGTCTATGGCTACACCTTC. The chain carries TRBV11-2 and TRBJ1-2; D not certain. Trimming cost V 0 bases and J 4 bases, with 6 bases left between them. This CDR3 spans 13 amino acids. Germline CDR1 SGHAT, CDR2 FQNNGV.

This chain connects TRBV12-3 or TRBV12-4 to TRBJ2-1; D is unclear. The CDR3 loop spans 12 amino acids. V lost 5 bases to trimming and J lost 12 bases, with 14 bases between them. The DNA of the CDR3 is TGTGCCAGCAGTCATAGGGTTGGGGTGCAGTTCTTC. It is translated as CASSHRVGVQFF.

The chain employs TRBV7-3 and TRBJ1-1; D uncertain. Germline V CDR1 and CDR2: SGHTA, FQGTGA. V lost 5 bases and J lost 4, with 14 bases in between. The CDR3 totals 14 residues. The CDR3 nucleotides are TGTGCCAGCAGCCCCCACCCCGTTCCCACTGAAGCTTTCTTT. It translates to CASSPHPVPTEAFF.

This clone was observed a few times. The genes are TRBV25-1 and TRBJ1-3; D unresolved. Germline V lookup: CDR1 MGHDK, CDR2 SYGVNS. This CDR3 contains 15 residues. Trimming left V 2 bases short and J 2 bases short, with 10 bases between. The CDR3 coding sequence is TGTGCCAGCAGTGAACTCGGTGTTGCTGGAAACACCATATATTTT. Translating it yields CASSELGVAGNTIYF.

CDR3 residues: CASSLVLREGLLGNTGELFF. The CDR3 bases are TGTGCCAGCAGCTTAGTCTTACGGGAGGGCTTATTGGGGAACACCGGGGAGCTGTTTTTT. The V gene is TRBV11-3, the J gene TRBJ2-2; TRBD2 matches at 8 bases. The CDR3 is 20 amino acids. From germline, CDR1 is SGHNT and CDR2 YENEEA. V dropped 1 base and J dropped 1; count of bases not matched to a gene: 14.

This clone is medium-sized in the sample. The gene calls are TRBV4-3 and TRBJ1-3; D remains ambiguous. V was trimmed by 0 bases and J by 0 bases, leaving 9 bases between them. The CDR3 has 16 amino acids. Germline values: CDR1 LGHNA, CDR2 YSLEER. The DNA for the CDR3 is TGCGCCAGCAGCCAAGATAAGATCGGCTCTGGAAACACCATATATTTT. Translation gives CASSQDKIGSGNTIYF.